The clone carrying this TCR beta chain was detected only a few times. The antigen is unknown. This entry is derived from a study of regulatory T cells in long-lasting Graves disease. Findings and limits, study-wide: The number of shared public clonotypes was higher in persistent patients (approximately 2,600) than new patients (around 960).

The time point denotes: newly diagnosed GD, antithyroid drugs for less than 3 months. Making the TCR library involved RNA that had been extracted from PBMCs. Construction of the TCR beta libraries employed iRepertoire HTBI primers in conjunction with Arm-PCR of CDR3 regions. MiXCR was run by TCRdb on the multiplex PCR reads, yielding one entry per CDR3 protein. The profile shows 350,000 to 450,000 distinct CDR3 sequences, 14% to 15% of them singletons. CDR1 and CDR2 (germline): PRHDT, FYEKMQ (reference sequence). V shed 3 bases, J shed 1 base, and the junction held 8 bases outside the gene matches. This CDR3 is built from 19 residues. The same data also went into a second study, on T cells in Graves' hyperthyroidism and ophthalmopathy.

The specimen was peripheral blood mononuclear cells (PBMCs), collected at new diagnosis, from a patient treated with antithyroid drugs. This sequence originates from a woman in her twenties or thirties with Graves disease. V is TRBV13 and J is TRBJ2-2, with 13 bases lining up with TRBD2. The CDR3 DNA reads as TGTGCCAGCAGCTTCTCATCGGGACTAGCGGGAAGGAACACCGGGGAGCTGTTTTTT. Amino acids: CASSFSSGLAGRNTGELFF.